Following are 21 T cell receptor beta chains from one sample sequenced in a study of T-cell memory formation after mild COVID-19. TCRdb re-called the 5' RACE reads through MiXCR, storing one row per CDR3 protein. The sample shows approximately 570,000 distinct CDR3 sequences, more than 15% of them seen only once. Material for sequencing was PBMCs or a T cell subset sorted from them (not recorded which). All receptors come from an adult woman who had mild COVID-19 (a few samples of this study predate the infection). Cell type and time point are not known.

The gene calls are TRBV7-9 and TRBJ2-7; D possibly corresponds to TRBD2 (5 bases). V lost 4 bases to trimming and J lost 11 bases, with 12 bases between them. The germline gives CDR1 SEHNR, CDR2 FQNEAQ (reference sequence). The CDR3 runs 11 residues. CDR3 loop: CASSSAAGEYF. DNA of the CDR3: TGTGCCAGCAGCTCCGCCGCCGGGGAGTACTTC.

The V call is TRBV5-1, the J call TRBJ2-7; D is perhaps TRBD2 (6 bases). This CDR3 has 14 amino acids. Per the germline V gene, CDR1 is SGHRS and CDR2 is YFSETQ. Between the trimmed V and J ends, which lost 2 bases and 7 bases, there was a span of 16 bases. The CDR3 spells CASSFRDSSLEQYF. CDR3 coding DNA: TGCGCCAGCAGCTTCCGGGACTCCTCACTAGAGCAGTACTTC.

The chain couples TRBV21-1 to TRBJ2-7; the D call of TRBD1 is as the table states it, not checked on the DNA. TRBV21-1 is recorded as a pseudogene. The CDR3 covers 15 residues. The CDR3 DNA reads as TGTGCCAGCAGCGATCCGGGACACCTCTCCTACGAGCAGTACTTC. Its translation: CASSDPGHLSYEQYF.

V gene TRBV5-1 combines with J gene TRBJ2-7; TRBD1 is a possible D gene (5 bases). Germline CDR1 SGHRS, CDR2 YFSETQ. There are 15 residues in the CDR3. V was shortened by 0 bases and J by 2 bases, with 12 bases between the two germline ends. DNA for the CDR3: TGCGCCAGCAGCTTGGAAGGACACTGGGCCTACGAGCAGTACTTC. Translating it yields CASSLEGHWAYEQYF.

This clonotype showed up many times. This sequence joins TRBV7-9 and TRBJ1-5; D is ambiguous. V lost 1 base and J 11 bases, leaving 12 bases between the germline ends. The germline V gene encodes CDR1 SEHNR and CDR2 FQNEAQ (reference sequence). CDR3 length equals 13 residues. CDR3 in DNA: TGTGCCAGCAGCTTAGGGGGTCAGCGGGCCCAGCATTTT. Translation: CASSLGGQRAQHF.

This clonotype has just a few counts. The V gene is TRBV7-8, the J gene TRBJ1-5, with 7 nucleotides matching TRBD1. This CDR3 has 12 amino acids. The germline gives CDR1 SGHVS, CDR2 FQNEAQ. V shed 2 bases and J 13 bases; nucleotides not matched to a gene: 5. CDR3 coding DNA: TGTGCCAGCAGCTTACGGACAGGAAGTCAGCATTTT. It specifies CASSLRTGSQHF.

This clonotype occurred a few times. CDR3 nucleotide sequence: TGTGCCAGCAGCGCAACCGGGCTTGGTAGCCTCAATGAGCAGTTCTTC. This encodes CASSATGLGSLNEQFF. The rearrangement joins TRBV7-9 to TRBJ2-1; D remains ambiguous. The CDR3 consists of 16 residues. V gave up 5 bases and J gave up 6 bases, with 20 bases separating them. CDR1 and CDR2 from the germline V gene are SEHNR and FQNEAQ (reference sequence).

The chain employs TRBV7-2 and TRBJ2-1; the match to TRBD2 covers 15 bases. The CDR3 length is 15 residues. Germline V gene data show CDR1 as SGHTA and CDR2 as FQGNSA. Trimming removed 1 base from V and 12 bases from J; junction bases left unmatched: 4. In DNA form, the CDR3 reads TGTGCCAGCAGCTTAGGGACGGGACTAGCGGGGGGGCAGTTCTTC. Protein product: CASSLGTGLAGGQFF.

The CDR3 DNA is TGTGCCAGCAGCCAAGAATTGAGACTAGCCCGCACAGATACGCAGTATTTT. Translated, it gives CASSQELRLARTDTQYF. The chain joins TRBV4-2 to TRBJ2-3, with 7 positions matching TRBD2. Trimming removed 0 bases from V and 1 base from J; junction bases left unmatched: 7. CDR1 LGHNA and CDR2 YNFKEQ come from the germline V gene. The CDR3 contains 17 residues.

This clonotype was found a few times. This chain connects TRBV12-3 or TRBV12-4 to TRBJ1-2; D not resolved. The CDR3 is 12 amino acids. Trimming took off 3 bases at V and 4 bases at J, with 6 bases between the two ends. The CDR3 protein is CASSFAAYGYTF. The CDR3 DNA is TGTGCCAGCAGTTTCGCAGCCTATGGCTACACCTTC.

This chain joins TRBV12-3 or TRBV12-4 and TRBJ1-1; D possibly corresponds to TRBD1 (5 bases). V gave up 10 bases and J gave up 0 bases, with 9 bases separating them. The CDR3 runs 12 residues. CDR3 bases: TGTGCCACCAGACAGATGAACACTGAAGCTTTCTTT. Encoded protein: CATRQMNTEAFF.

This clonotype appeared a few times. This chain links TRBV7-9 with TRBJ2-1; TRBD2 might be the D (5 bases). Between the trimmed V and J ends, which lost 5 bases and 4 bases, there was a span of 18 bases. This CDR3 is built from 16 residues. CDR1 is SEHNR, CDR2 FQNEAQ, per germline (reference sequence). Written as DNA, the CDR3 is TGTGCCAGCAGCCCTCGTTCGGGCTCGGGATACAATGAGCAGTTCTTC. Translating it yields CASSPRSGSGYNEQFF.

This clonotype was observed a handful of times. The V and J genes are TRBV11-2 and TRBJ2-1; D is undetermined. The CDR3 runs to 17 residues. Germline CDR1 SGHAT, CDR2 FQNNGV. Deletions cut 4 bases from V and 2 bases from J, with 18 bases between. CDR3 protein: CASSWVLGVGPYNEQFF. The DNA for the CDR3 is TGTGCCAGCAGCTGGGTCTTAGGTGTGGGCCCCTACAATGAGCAGTTCTTC.

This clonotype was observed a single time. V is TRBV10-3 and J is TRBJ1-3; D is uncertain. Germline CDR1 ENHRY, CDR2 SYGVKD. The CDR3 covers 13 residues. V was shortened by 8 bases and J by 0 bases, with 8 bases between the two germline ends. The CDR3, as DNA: TGTGCCATCTCTGGTCTCTCTGGAAACACCATATATTTT. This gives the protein CAISGLSGNTIYF.

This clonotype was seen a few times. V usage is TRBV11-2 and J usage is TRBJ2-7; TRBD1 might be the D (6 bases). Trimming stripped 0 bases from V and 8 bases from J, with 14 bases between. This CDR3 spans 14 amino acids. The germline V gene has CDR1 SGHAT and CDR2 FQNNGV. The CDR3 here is CASSLEQGTSQQYF. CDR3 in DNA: TGTGCCAGCAGCTTAGAACAGGGTACGAGTCAGCAGTACTTC.

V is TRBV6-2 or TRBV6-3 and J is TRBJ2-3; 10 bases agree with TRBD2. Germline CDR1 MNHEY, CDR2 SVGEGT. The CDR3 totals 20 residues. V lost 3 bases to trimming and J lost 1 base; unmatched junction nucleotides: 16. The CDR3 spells CASSYRWTSGIPMGTDTQYF. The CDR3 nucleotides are TGTGCCAGCAGTTATAGGTGGACTAGCGGAATCCCGATGGGCACAGATACGCAGTATTTT.

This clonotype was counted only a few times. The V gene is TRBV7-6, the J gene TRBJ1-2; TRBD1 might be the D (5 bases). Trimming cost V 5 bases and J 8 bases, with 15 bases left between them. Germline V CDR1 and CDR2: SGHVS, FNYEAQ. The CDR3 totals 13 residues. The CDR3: CASSAGTARGYTF. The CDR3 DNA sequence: TGTGCCAGCAGCGCAGGGACCGCGAGGGGCTACACCTTC.

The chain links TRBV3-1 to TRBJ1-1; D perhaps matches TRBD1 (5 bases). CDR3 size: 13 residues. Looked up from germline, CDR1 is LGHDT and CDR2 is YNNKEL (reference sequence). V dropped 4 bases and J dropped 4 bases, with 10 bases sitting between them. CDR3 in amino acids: CASSRLGGTEAFF. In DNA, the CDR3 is TGTGCCAGCAGCCGCCTTGGGGGCACTGAAGCTTTCTTT.

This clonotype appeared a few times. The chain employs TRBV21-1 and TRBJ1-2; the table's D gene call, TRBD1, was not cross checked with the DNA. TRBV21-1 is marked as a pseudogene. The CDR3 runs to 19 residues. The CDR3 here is CASSKGVEDDRVNHYGYTF. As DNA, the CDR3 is TGTGCCAGCAGCAAAGGAGTGGAGGATGACAGGGTGAATCACTATGGCTACACCTTC.

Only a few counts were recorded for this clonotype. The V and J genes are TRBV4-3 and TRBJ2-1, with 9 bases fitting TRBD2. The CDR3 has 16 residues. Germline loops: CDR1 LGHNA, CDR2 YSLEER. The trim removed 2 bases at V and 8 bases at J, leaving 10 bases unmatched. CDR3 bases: TGCGCCAGCAGCCAATGGCTAGCGGGACTGACGGATGAGCAGTTCTTC. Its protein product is CASSQWLAGLTDEQFF.

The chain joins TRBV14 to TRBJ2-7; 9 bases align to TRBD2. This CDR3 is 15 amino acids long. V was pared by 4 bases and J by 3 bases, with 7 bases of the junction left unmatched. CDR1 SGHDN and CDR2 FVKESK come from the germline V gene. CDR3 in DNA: TGTGCCAGCAGCCCAAGGGGGACTAGCAGCTACGAGCAGTACTTC. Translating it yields CASSPRGTSSYEQYF. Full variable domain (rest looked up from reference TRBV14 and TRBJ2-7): EAGVTQFPSHSVIEKGQTVTLRCDPISGHDNLYWYRRVMGKEIKFLLHFVKESKQDESGMPNNRFLAERTGGTYSTLKVQPAELEDSGVYFCASSPRGTSSYEQYFGPGTRLTVT.